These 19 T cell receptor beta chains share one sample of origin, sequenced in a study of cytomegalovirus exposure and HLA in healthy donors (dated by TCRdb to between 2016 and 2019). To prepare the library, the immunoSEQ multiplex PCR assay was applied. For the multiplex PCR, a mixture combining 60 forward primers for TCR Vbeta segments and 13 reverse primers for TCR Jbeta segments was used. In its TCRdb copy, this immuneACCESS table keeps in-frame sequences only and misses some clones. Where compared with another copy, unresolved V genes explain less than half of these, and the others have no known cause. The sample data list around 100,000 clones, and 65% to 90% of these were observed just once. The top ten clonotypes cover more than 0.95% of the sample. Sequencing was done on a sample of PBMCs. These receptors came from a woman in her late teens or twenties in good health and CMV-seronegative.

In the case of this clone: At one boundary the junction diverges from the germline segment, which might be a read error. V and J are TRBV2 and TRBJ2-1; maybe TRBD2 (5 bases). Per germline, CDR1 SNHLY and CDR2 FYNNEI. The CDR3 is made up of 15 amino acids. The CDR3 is CASSEGRPSYNEQFF. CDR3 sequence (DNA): TGTGCCAGCAGCGAAGGGAGACCCTCCTACAATGAGCAGTTCTTC.

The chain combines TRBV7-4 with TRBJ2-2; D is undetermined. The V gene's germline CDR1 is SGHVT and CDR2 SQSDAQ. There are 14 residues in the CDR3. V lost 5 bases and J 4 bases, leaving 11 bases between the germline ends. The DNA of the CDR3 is TGTGCCAGCAGCCGAGTTTTTGTCACCGGGGAGCTGTTTTTT. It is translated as CASSRVFVTGELFF.

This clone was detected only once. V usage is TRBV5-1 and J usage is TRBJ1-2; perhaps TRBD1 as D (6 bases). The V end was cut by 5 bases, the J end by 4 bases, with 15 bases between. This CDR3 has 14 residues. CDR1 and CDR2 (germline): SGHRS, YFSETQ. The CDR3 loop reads CASSRGGVRYGYTF. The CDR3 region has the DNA TGCGCCAGCAGTAGGGGGGGGGTTCGCTATGGCTACACCTTC.

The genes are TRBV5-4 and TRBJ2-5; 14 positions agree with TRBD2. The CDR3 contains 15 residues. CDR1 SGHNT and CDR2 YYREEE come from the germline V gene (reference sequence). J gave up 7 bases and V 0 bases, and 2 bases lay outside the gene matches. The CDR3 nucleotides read TGTGCCAGCAGCTTGGATGGACTAGCGGGAGGGACCCAGTACTTC. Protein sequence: CASSLDGLAGGTQYF.

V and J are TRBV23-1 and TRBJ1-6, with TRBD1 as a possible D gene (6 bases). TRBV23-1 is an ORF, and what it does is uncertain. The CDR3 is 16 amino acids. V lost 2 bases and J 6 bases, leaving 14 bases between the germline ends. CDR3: CASSQKTGFGNSPLHF. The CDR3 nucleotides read TGCGCCAGCAGTCAAAAAACAGGGTTTGGTAATTCACCCCTCCACTTT.

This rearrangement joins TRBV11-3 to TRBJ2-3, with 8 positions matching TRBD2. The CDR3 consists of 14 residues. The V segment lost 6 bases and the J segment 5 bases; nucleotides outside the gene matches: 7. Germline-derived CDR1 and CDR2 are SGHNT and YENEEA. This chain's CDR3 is CASSSGGRGDTQYF. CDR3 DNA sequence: TGTGCCAGCAGTTCGGGGGGGCGCGGAGATACGCAGTATTTT.

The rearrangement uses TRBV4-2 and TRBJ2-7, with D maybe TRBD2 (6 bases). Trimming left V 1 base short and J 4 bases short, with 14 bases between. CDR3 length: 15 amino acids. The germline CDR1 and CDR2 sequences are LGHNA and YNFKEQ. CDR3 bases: TGTGCCAGCAGCCAAGGGGGGGTAGACCATTACGAGCAGTACTTC. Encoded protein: CASSQGGVDHYEQYF.

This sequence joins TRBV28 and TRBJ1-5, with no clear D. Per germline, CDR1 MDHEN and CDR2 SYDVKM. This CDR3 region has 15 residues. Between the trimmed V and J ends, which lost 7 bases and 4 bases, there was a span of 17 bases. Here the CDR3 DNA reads TGTGCCAGCACCTCGTCGACACCTGAGAATCAGCCCCAGCATTTT. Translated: CASTSSTPENQPQHF.

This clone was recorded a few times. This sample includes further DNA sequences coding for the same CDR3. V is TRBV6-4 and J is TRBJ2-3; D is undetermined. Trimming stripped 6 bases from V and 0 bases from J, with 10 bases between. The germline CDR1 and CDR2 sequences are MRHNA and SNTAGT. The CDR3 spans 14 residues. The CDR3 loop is CASSEEPSTDTQYF. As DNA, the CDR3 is TGTGCCAGCAGCGAGGAACCAAGCACAGATACGCAGTATTTT.

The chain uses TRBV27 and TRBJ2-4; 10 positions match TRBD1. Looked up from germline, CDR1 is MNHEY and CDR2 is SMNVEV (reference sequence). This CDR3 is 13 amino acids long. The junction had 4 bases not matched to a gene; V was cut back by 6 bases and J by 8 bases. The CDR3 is CASRGQGIDIQYF. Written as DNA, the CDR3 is TGTGCCAGCAGGGGACAGGGGATTGACATTCAGTACTTC.

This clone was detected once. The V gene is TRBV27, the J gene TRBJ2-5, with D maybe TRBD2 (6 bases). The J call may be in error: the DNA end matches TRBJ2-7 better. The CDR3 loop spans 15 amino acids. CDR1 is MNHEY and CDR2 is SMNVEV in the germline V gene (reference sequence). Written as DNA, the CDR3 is TGTGCCAGCGGACCTACCGGGACTCCCGTCTACGAGCAGTACTTC. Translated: CASGPTGTPVYEQYF.

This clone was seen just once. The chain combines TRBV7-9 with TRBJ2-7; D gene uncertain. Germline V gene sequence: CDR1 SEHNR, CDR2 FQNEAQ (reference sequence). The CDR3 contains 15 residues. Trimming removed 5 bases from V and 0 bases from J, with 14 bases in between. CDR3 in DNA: TGTGCCAGCAGCAGTGCGGAGATGAGCTCCTACGAGCAGTACTTC. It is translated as CASSSAEMSSYEQYF.

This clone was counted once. CDR3 sequence reads: CASSTGTEPYEQYF. The DNA for the CDR3 is TGTGCCAGCAGTACCGGGACAGAGCCCTACGAGCAGTACTTC. The chain is built from TRBV6-5 and TRBJ2-5; the match to TRBD1 covers 7 bases. Near its end, the DNA agrees better with TRBJ2-7, so the J call may be wrong. In germline, CDR1 is MNHEY, CDR2 SVGAGI. This CDR3 contains 14 residues.

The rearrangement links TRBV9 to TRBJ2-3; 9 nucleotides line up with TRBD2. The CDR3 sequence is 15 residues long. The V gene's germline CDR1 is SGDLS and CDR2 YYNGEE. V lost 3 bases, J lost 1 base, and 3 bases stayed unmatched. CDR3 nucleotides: TGTGCCAGCAGCGCCCGGACTAGCGGCACAGATACGCAGTATTTT. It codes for CASSARTSGTDTQYF.

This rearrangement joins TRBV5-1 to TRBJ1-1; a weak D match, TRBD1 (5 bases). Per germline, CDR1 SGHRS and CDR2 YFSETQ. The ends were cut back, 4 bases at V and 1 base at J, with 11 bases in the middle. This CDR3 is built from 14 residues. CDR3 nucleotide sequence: TGCGCCAGCAGCCGTGTAGGGGAGAACACTGAAGCTTTCTTT. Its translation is CASSRVGENTEAFF.

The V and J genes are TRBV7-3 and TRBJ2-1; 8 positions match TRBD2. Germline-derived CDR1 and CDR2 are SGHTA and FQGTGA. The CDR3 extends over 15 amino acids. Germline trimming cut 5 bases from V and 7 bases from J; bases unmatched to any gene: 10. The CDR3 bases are TGTGCCAGCAGCCAGTTGGCGGGGGGCCGAAATGAGCAGTTCTTC. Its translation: CASSQLAGGRNEQFF.

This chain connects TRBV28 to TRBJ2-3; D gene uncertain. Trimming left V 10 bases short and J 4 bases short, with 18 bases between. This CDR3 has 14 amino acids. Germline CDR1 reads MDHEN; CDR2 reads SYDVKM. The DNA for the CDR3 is TGTGCCATCACTACCCTCGAGGCTCCAGATACGCAGTATTTT. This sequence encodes CAITTLEAPDTQYF.

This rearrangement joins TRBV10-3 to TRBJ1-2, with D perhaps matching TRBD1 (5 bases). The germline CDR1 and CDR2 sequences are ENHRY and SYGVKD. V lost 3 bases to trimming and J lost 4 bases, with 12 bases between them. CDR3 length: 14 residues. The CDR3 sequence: CAISESGYSYGYTF. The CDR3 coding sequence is TGTGCCATCAGTGAATCAGGGTATAGCTATGGCTACACCTTC.

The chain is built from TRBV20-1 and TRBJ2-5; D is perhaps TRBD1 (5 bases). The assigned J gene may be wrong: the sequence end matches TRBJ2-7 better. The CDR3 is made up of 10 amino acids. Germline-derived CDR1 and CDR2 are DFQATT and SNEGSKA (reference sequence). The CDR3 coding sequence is TGCAGTGCTAGGCAGGGCGAGCAGTACTTC. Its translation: CSARQGEQYF.